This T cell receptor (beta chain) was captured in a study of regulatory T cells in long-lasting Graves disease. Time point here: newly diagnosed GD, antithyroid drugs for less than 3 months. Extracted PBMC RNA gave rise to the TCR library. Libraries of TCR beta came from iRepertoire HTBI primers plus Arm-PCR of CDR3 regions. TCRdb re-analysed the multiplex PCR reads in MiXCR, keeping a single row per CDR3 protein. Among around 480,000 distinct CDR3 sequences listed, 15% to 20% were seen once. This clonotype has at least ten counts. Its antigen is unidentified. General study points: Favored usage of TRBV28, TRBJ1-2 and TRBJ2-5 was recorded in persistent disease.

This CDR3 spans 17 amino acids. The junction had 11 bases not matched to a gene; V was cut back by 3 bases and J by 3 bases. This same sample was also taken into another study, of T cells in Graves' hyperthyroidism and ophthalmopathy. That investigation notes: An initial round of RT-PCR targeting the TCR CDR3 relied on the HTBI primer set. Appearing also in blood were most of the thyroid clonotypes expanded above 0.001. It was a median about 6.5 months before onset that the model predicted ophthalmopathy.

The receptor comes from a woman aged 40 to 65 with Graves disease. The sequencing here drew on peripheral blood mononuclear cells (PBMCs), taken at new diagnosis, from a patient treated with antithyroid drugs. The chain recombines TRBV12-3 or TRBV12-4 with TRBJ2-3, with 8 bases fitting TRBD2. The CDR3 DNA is TGTGCCAGCAGTTTGGGCTCGCCGGGACTAGAAACAGATACGCAGTATTTT. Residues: CASSLGSPGLETDTQYF.